What follows are 7 T cell receptor beta chains derived from one specimen sequenced in a study of T cell repertoires in cytomegalovirus infection. TCRdb independently ran MiXCR on the reads; one entry per CDR3 protein. The sample records some 800,000 distinct CDR3 sequences, about 30% being singletons. Antigen specificity for these receptors is unknown. Sequences were derived from cultured CD8+ T cells from PBMCs, sampled from culture after CMV antigen stimulation. The source of these receptors is a human donor in good health (CMV status not recorded). Some clones in this sample may be carry-over from other donors' samples.

The table lists this clonotype with many counts. The chain uses TRBV7-2 and TRBJ1-3; 7 positions match TRBD1. The CDR3 is 18 residues long. Germline CDR1 reads SGHTA; CDR2 reads FQGNSA. V lost 5 bases to trimming and J lost 0 bases; unmatched junction nucleotides: 13. CDR3 amino acids: CASSPGWDSQSSGNTIYF. Here the CDR3 DNA reads TGTGCCAGCAGCCCTGGATGGGACAGCCAGAGCTCTGGAAACACCATATATTTT.

The V and J genes are TRBV20-1 and TRBJ2-1, with TRBD2 matching over 15 bases. The CDR3 is 19 amino acids. V shed 3 bases, J shed 0 bases, and the junction held 9 bases outside the gene matches. Germline CDR1 DFQATT, CDR2 SNEGSKA (reference sequence). The CDR3 region is CSARGTSGGRRYSYNEQFF. DNA for the CDR3: TGCAGTGCTAGGGGGACTAGCGGGGGGCGTAGATACTCCTACAATGAGCAGTTCTTC.

The rearrangement links TRBV19 to TRBJ2-5, with TRBD2 as a possible D gene (5 bases). V was clipped by 5 bases and J by 5 bases, with 18 bases between them. Germline CDR1 LNHDA, CDR2 SQIVND (reference sequence). The CDR3 has 15 amino acids. CDR3 nucleotide sequence: TGTGCCAGTAGTGACGGACCTTACCGAGGGGAGACCCAGTACTTC. This gives the protein CASSDGPYRGETQYF.

This clonotype appeared a single time. Just one base apart from a much larger clone, this may be a read error. V is TRBV7-6 and J is TRBJ1-5, with D possibly being TRBD1 (5 bases). The CDR3 is made up of 16 amino acids. The germline V gene encodes CDR1 SGHVS and CDR2 FNYEAQ. The CDR3 coding sequence is TGTGTCAGCAGCTTATTCACAGGATGGGGGGATCAGCCCCAGCATTTT. It specifies CVSSLFTGWGDQPQHF.

This clonotype was recorded a few times. The rearrangement links TRBV12-3 or TRBV12-4 to TRBJ2-1; possible D gene TRBD2, 6 bases. The CDR3 contains 15 residues. The V gene lost 3 bases and the J gene lost 8 bases, with 17 bases spanning the gap. CDR3 sequence (DNA): TGTGCCAGCAGTTTCACGGTAGCGGTAGGCGATGAGCAGTTCTTC. This translates into CASSFTVAVGDEQFF.

As DNA, the CDR3 is TGTGCCAGCAGGTGGGACAGGCTCCTTGACTACACCTTC. Translating it yields CASRWDRLLDYTF. The V gene is TRBV7-9, the J gene TRBJ1-2; 8 bases agree with TRBD1. J was trimmed by 10 bases and V by 6 bases; bases with no gene match: 10. The CDR3 spans 13 residues. Germline-derived CDR1 and CDR2 are SEHNR and FQNEAQ (reference sequence). Drawing the rest from reference TRBV7-9 and TRBJ1-2, the complete variable domain is DTGVSQNPRHKITKRGQNVTFRCDPISEHNRLYWYRQTLGQGPEFLTYFQNEAQLEKSRLLSDRFSAERPKGSFSTLEIQRTEQGDSAMYLCASRWDRLLDYTFGSGTRLTVV.

This chain uses TRBV2 with TRBJ1-5, with D unresolved. The germline V and J ends were trimmed by 7 bases and 4 bases, with 14 bases remaining between them. The CDR3 consists of 14 residues. From germline, CDR1 is SNHLY and CDR2 FYNNEI. In DNA, the CDR3 is TGTGCCAGCATGATGGCAGGTACTAATCAGCCCCAGCATTTT. It translates to CASMMAGTNQPQHF.